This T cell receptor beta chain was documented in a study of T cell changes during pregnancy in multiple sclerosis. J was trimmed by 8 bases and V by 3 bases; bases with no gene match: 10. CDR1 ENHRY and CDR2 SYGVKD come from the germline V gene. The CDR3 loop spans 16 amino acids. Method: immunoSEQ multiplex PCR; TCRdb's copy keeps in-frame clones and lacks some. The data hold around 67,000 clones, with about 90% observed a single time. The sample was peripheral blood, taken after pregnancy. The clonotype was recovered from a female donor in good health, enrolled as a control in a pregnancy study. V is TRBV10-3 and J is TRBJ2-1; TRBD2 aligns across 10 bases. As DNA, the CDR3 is TGTGCCATCAGTGACCCCCCTAGCGGGAGAACGGATGAGCAGTTCTTC. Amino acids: CAISDPPSGRTDEQFF.